Listed here are 25 T cell receptor beta chains from one sample, sequenced in a study of graft-versus-host responses after intestinal transplantation. The antigens for these receptors are not known. The protocol was immunoSEQ multiplex PCR, while the TCRdb copy is restricted to in-frame clones and leaves out a portion. The data show 45,000 to 60,000 clones, with over 90% seen just once and almost 2.5% held by the top ten. The source material was unstimulated CD4+ T cells sorted from spleen or lymph node cells, sampled before transplant. These receptor sequences come from a human donor who was the organ donor for an intestinal transplant.

This rearrangement joins TRBV9 to TRBJ1-6; no definite D call. V lost 0 bases and J 5 bases, leaving 9 bases between the germline ends. The germline V gene has CDR1 SGDLS and CDR2 YYNGEE. The CDR3 runs 15 residues. As DNA, the CDR3 is TGTGCCAGCAGCGTAGGCATAGGGAATAATTCACCCCTCCACTTT. This sequence encodes CASSVGIGNNSPLHF.

The chain couples TRBV7-2 to TRBJ2-7, with TRBD1 identical over 7 bases. Germline-derived CDR1 and CDR2 are SGHTA and FQGNSA. After removal of 3 bases from V and 3 bases from J, the junction contained 5 bases not matched to a gene. CDR3 size: 14 residues. Written as DNA, the CDR3 is TGTGCCAGCAGCTTGGCGGACAGGAGCTACGAGCAGTACTTC. Its translation: CASSLADRSYEQYF. Filled out from reference TRBV7-2 and TRBJ2-7, the complete variable domain reads GAGVSQSPSNKVTEKGKDVELRCDPISGHTALYWYRQSLGQGLEFLIYFQGNSAPDKSGLPSDRFSAERTGGSVSTLTIQRTQQEDSAVYLCASSLADRSYEQYFGPGTRLTVT.

This rearrangement joins TRBV5-8 to TRBJ2-3; TRBD1 matches at 8 bases. The trim removed 2 bases at V and 1 base at J, leaving 3 bases unmatched. Germline assignment: CDR1 SGHTS and CDR2 YDEGEE. The CDR3 is made up of 15 amino acids. For the CDR3, the DNA is TGTGCCAGCAGCTTCGGCAGGGGGCGCACAGATACGCAGTATTTT. This encodes CASSFGRGRTDTQYF.

The V call is TRBV28, the J call TRBJ1-3, with D perhaps matching TRBD1 (5 bases). Trimming left V 5 bases short and J 0 bases short, with 11 bases between. Germline-derived CDR1 and CDR2 are MDHEN and SYDVKM. The CDR3 covers 15 residues. CDR3 sequence reads: CASSGVGVSGNTIYF. Written as DNA, the CDR3 is TGTGCCAGCAGTGGGGTGGGGGTCTCTGGAAACACCATATATTTT. Full variable domain (outside the CDR3, taken from reference TRBV28 and TRBJ1-3): DVKVTQSSRYLVKRTGEKVFLECVQDMDHENMFWYRQDPGLGLRLIYFSYDVKMKEKGDIPEGYSVSREKKERFSLILESASTNQTSMYLCASSGVGVSGNTIYFGEGSWLTVV.

The CDR3 DNA reads as TGTGCCAGCATAGCTAGAGGCCTCTCTGGGGCCAACGTCCTGACTTTC. As protein: CASIARGLSGANVLTF. The rearrangement links TRBV28 to TRBJ2-6; D is undetermined. CDR1 MDHEN and CDR2 SYDVKM come from the germline V gene. Trimming removed 7 bases at V and 0 bases at J, with 13 bases between. The CDR3 has 16 residues.

The rearrangement joins TRBV7-2 to TRBJ1-5; TRBD1 might be the D (5 bases). V lost 3 bases and J lost 4, with 10 bases in between. CDR1 is SGHTA and CDR2 is FQGNSA in the germline V gene. The CDR3 has 14 residues. CDR3 residues: CASSFGGANQPQHF. The DNA of the CDR3 is TGTGCCAGCAGCTTTGGAGGGGCTAATCAGCCCCAGCATTTT.

The chain recombines TRBV5-5 with TRBJ2-7; 9 bases are shared with TRBD1. This CDR3 has 13 amino acids. Germline lookup yields CDR1 SGHKS and CDR2 YYEKEE (reference sequence). Germline trimming cut 4 bases from V and 7 bases from J; bases unmatched to any gene: 6. This CDR3 reads CASSPADRGEQYF. The CDR3 nucleotides are TGTGCCAGCAGCCCCGCGGACAGGGGAGAGCAGTACTTC.

CDR3 region: CASRPPSGSKGTDTQYF. The CDR3 DNA sequence: TGTGCCAGCAGGCCACCGAGCGGGAGCAAGGGAACAGATACGCAGTATTTT. The chain uses TRBV2 and TRBJ2-3; 8 bases are shared with TRBD2. V gave up 6 bases and J gave up 3 bases; unmatched junction bases: 14. The V gene's germline CDR1 is SNHLY and CDR2 FYNNEI. This CDR3 is built from 17 residues.

This CDR3 reads CASKEVAGTGELFF. CDR3 in DNA: TGTGCCAGCAAAGAGGTAGCGGGCACCGGGGAGCTGTTTTTT. The rearrangement joins TRBV11-2 to TRBJ2-2, with 7 positions matching TRBD2. This CDR3 has 14 amino acids. V shed 7 bases, J shed 4 bases, and the junction held 6 bases outside the gene matches. Germline CDR1 SGHAT, CDR2 FQNNGV.

The chain joins TRBV7-6 to TRBJ1-2, with 10 bases that match TRBD1. Germline CDR1 and CDR2: SGHVS and FNYEAQ. V was clipped by 4 bases and J by 3 bases; unmatched bases: 8. CDR3 length equals 16 residues. CDR3 sequence: CASSWPTGQGDYGYTF. DNA for the CDR3: TGTGCCAGCAGCTGGCCTACAGGACAGGGGGACTATGGCTACACCTTC. Drawing the rest from reference TRBV7-6 and TRBJ1-2, the complete variable domain is GAGVSQSPRYKVTKRGQDVALRCDPISGHVSLYWYRQALGQGPEFLTYFNYEAQQDKSGLPNDRFSAERPEGSISTLTIQRTEQRDSAMYRCASSWPTGQGDYGYTFGSGTRLTVV.

The V gene is TRBV4-2, the J gene TRBJ2-3; D might be TRBD2 (6 bases). The CDR3 runs to 15 residues. From germline, CDR1 is LGHNA and CDR2 YNFKEQ. The ends were cut back, 0 bases at V and 2 bases at J, with 9 bases in the middle. CDR3 in DNA: TGTGCCAGCAGCCAAGACGCGGGGAACACAGATACGCAGTATTTT. Protein product: CASSQDAGNTDTQYF.

The genes are TRBV7-2 and TRBJ2-2; 11 bases match TRBD2. V shed 0 bases, J shed 6 bases, and the junction held 0 bases outside the gene matches. The CDR3 is made up of 15 amino acids. Per the germline V gene, CDR1 is SGHTA and CDR2 is FQGNSA. The chain's CDR3 is CASSLALAGAGELFF. Written as DNA, the CDR3 is TGTGCCAGCAGCTTAGCACTAGCGGGAGCCGGGGAGCTGTTTTTT. The full variable domain, in which reference TRBV7-2 and TRBJ2-2 provide the parts outside the CDR3, is GAGVSQSPSNKVTEKGKDVELRCDPISGHTALYWYRQSLGQGLEFLIYFQGNSAPDKSGLPSDRFSAERTGGSVSTLTIQRTQQEDSAVYLCASSLALAGAGELFFGEGSRLTVL.

A few counts support this clone. This chain connects TRBV10-3 to TRBJ2-3; D may be TRBD1 (5 bases). Between the trimmed V and J ends, which lost 7 bases and 2 bases, there was a span of 13 bases. Germline values: CDR1 ENHRY, CDR2 SYGVKD. The CDR3 runs 14 residues. Written as DNA, the CDR3 is TGTGCCATCAATGATTTGGACAACACAGATACGCAGTATTTT. Translation: CAINDLDNTDTQYF.

This clone has just a few counts. The chain carries TRBV6-5 and TRBJ2-5, with D possibly called TRBD1 or TRBD2 (5 bases each). CDR1 MNHEY and CDR2 SVGAGI come from the germline V gene. This CDR3 comprises 13 residues. With 8 bases removed from V and 1 base from J, the gap between germline ends came to 11 bases. Here the CDR3 reads CASGDLPQETQYF. CDR3 DNA sequence: TGTGCCAGCGGGGACCTTCCCCAAGAGACCCAGTACTTC.

V usage is TRBV4-3 and J usage is TRBJ1-2; 7 bases fit TRBD1. The CDR3 is 15 amino acids. In germline, CDR1 is LGHNA, CDR2 YSLEER. After removal of 4 bases from V and 4 bases from J, the junction contained 9 bases not matched to a gene. The CDR3 region is CASSLDNRGSYGYTF. The CDR3 DNA follows: TGCGCCAGCAGCCTCGATAACAGGGGAAGCTATGGCTACACCTTC.

The V and J genes are TRBV7-3 and TRBJ2-7, with D possibly being TRBD1 (5 bases). Germline CDR1 and CDR2: SGHTA and FQGTGA. V gave up 5 bases and J gave up 6 bases, with 14 bases separating them. The CDR3 totals 13 residues. The CDR3 DNA reads as TGTGCCAGCAGCAAAGGGGTCAGGACCGAGCAGTACTTC. Translating gives CASSKGVRTEQYF.

The CDR3 nucleotides read TGTGCCAGCAGCGGAGCGGGACTATTAACAGATACGCAGTATTTT. This translates into CASSGAGLLTDTQYF. This chain links TRBV2 with TRBJ2-3, with 7 bases identical to TRBD2. From germline, CDR1 is SNHLY and CDR2 FYNNEI. V trimming: 6 bases; J trimming: 3 bases; junction bases outside the gene matches: 9. The CDR3 length is 15 residues.

The genes are TRBV6-1 and TRBJ2-5; D uncertain. The CDR3 contains 13 residues. Germline V gene data show CDR1 as MNHNS and CDR2 as SASEGT. V was clipped by 5 bases and J by 2 bases, with 9 bases between them. The chain's CDR3 is CASSSVAQETQYF. CDR3 sequence (DNA): TGTGCCAGCAGTTCGGTAGCACAAGAGACCCAGTACTTC.

This sequence joins TRBV6-1 and TRBJ2-5, with 8 bases matching TRBD2. V shed 4 bases and J 1 base; nucleotides not matched to a gene: 5. CDR3 length equals 15 residues. Germline-derived CDR1 and CDR2 are MNHNS and SASEGT. This CDR3 is CASSALAGLQETQYF. The CDR3, as DNA: TGTGCCAGCAGTGCCTTAGCGGGACTCCAAGAGACCCAGTACTTC.

J is TRBJ2-1 and V is TRBV9, with 10 bases matching TRBD2. Germline V lookup: CDR1 SGDLS, CDR2 YYNGEE. The length of the CDR3 is 15 residues. The V and J ends lost 4 bases and 8 bases, in that order; junction bases with no gene match: 9. The chain's CDR3 is CASSSRLAGGDEQFF. The CDR3 bases are TGTGCCAGCAGCTCAAGACTAGCGGGCGGTGATGAGCAGTTCTTC. Using reference TRBV9 and TRBJ2-1 for the parts outside the CDR3, the full variable domain is DSGVTQTPKHLITATGQRVTLRCSPRSGDLSVYWYQQSLDQGLQFLIQYYNGEERAKGNILERFSAQQFPDLHSELNLSSLELGDSALYFCASSSRLAGGDEQFFGPGTRLTVL.

As concerns this clone: The junction does not match germline at one end; this may be a read error. The chain joins TRBV7-9 to TRBJ2-4, with D maybe TRBD2 (5 bases). This CDR3 contains 11 residues. Germline CDR1 is SEHNR and CDR2 is FQNEAQ (reference sequence). The CDR3 DNA is TGTGCCAGCAGCTTAATGACGGGAATGGACTTC. Its protein is CASSLMTGMDF.

This chain uses TRBV27 with TRBJ2-7, with TRBD1 matching over 7 bases. This CDR3 has 15 residues. The J segment lost 2 bases and the V segment lost 1 base, leaving 5 bases of the junction unmatched. CDR1 and CDR2 (germline): MNHEY, SMNVEV (reference sequence). The chain's CDR3 is CASSLLGTATYEQYF. Here the CDR3 DNA reads TGTGCCAGCAGTTTATTGGGGACAGCCACCTACGAGCAGTACTTC.

This chain uses TRBV19 with TRBJ2-5; 10 bases agree with TRBD2. The CDR3 is made up of 15 amino acids. With V trimmed by 3 bases and J by 2 bases, 3 bases remained unmatched. Germline V gene data show CDR1 as LNHDA and CDR2 as SQIVND (reference sequence). DNA of the CDR3: TGTGCCAGTAGTATGCAACTAGCGGGACAAGAGACCCAGTACTTC. Translating gives CASSMQLAGQETQYF.

The chain carries TRBV28 and TRBJ1-2; tentatively, D is TRBD1 (5 bases). The CDR3 sequence is 14 residues long. V dropped 5 bases and J dropped 3 bases, with 13 bases sitting between them. Looked up from germline, CDR1 is MDHEN and CDR2 is SYDVKM. The CDR3 protein is CASSLGRGDYGYTF. In DNA, the CDR3 is TGTGCCAGCAGTCTGGGACGGGGTGACTATGGCTACACCTTC.

This chain links TRBV18 with TRBJ1-3; the D is unclear. Germline V lookup: CDR1 KGHSH, CDR2 LQKENI. Trimming stripped 2 bases from V and 4 bases from J, with 3 bases between. This CDR3 contains 12 residues. The CDR3 sequence is CASSPGGNTIYF. CDR3 coding DNA: TGTGCCAGCTCACCAGGGGGAAACACCATATATTTT.